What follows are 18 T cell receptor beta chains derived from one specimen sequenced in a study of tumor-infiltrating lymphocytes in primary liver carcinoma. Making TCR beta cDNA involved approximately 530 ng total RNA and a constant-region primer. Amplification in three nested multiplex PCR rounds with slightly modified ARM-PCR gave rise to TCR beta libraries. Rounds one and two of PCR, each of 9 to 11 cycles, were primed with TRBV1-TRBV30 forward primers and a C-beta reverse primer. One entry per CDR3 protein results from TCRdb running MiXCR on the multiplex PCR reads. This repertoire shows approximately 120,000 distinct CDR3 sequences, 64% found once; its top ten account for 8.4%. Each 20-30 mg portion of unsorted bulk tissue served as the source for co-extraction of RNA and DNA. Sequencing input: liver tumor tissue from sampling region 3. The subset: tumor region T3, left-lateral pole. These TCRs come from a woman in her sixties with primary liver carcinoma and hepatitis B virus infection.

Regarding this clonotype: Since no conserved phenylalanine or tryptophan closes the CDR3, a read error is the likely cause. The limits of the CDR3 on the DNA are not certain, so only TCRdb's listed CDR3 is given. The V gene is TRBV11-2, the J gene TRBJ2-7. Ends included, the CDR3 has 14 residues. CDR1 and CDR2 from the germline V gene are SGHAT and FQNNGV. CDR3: CATSSTVGTYEQYS.

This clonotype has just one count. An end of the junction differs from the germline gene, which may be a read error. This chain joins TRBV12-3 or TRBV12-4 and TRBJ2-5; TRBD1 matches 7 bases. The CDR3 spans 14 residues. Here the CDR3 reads CASSPRIGRGTQNF. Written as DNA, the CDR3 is TGTGCCAGCAGTCCCCGGATAGGCAGGGGGACCCAGAACTTC.

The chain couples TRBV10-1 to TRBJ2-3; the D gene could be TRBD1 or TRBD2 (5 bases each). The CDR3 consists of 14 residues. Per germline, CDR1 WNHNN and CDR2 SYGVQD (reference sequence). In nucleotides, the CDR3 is TGCACCCGCCTAGGGGAGCGAAGCACAGATACGCAGTATTTT. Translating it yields CTRLGERSTDTQYF.

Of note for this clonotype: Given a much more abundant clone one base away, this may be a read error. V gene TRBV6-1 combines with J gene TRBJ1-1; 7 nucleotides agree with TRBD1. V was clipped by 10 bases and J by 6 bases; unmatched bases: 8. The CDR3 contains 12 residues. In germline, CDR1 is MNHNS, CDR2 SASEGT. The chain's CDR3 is CANDRVRAEAFF. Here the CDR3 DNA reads TGTGCCAATGACAGGGTCAGGGCTGAAGCTTTCTTT.

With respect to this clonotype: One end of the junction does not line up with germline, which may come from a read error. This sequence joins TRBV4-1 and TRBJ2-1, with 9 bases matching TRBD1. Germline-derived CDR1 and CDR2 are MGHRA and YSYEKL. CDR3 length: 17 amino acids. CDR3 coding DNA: TGCGCTAGCAGCCTCGCACAGGGGGCTGGGGTATACAATGAGCTGTTCTTC. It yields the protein CASSLAQGAGVYNELFF.

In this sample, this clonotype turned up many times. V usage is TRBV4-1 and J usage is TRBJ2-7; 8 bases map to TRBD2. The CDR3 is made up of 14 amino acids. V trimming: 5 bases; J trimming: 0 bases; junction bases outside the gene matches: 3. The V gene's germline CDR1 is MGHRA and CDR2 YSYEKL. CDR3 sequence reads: CASSELAVSYEQYF. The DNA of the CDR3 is TGCGCCAGCAGCGAACTAGCGGTCTCCTACGAGCAGTACTTC.

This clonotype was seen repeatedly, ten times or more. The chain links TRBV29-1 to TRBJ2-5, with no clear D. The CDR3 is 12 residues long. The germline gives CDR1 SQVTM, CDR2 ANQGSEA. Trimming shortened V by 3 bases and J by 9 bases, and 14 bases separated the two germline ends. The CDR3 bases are TGCAGCGTTGAGACGGAATCTGGGGCCCAGTACTTC. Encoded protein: CSVETESGAQYF.

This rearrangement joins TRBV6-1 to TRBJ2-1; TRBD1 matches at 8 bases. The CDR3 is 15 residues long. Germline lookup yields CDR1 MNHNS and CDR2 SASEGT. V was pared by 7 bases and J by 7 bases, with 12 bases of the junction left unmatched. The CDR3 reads CASNLDRADANEQFF. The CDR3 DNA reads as TGTGCCAGCAACTTGGACAGGGCAGATGCGAATGAGCAGTTCTTC.

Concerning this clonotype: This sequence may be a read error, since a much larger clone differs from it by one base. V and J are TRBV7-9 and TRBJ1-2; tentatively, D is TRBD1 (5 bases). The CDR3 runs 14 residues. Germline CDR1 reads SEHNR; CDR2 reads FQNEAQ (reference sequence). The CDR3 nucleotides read TGTGCCAGCAGCGCGGGCCAGGGCAACTATGACTACACCTTC. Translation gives CASSAGQGNYDYTF. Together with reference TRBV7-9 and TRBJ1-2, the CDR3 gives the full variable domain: DTGVSQNPRHKITKRGQNVTFRCDPISEHNRLYWYRQTLGQGPEFLTYFQNEAQLEKSRLLSDRFSAERPKGSFSTLEIQRTEQGDSAMYLCASSAGQGNYDYTFGSGTRLTVV.

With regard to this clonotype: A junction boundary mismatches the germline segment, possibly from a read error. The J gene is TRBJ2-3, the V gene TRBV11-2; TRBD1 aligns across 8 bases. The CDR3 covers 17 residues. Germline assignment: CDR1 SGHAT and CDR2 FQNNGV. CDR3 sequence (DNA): TGTGCAAGCAGCTTAGTAACCGGGACAGGACGGGCAGATACGTGGTATTTT. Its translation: CASSLVTGTGRADTWYF. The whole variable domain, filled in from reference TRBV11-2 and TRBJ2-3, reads EAGVAQSPRYKIIEKRQSVAFWCNPISGHATLYWYQQILGQGPKLLIQFQNNGVVDDSQLPKDRFSAERLKGVDSTLKIQPAKLEDSAVYLCASSLVTGTGRADTWYFGPGTRLTVL.

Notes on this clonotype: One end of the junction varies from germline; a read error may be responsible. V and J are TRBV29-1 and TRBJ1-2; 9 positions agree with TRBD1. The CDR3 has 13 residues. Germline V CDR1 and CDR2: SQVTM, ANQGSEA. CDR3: CNVEGQGFGGYTF. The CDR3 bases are TGCAACGTTGAGGGACAGGGATTCGGTGGTTACACCTTC.

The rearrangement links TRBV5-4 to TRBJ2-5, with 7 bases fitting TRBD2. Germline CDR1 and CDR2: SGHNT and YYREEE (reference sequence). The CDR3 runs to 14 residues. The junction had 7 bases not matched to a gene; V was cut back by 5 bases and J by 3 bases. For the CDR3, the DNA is TGTGCCAGCAGTATGGATCTAGCGGAAGAGACCCAGTACTTC. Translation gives CASSMDLAEETQYF.

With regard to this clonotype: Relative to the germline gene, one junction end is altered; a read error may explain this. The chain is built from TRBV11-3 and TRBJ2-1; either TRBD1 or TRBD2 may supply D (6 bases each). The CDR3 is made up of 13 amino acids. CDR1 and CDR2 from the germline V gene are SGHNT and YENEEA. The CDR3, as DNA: TGTGCAGGCAGTGCCGGGGGCTACAATCAGCAGTTCTTC. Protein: CAGSAGGYNQQFF.

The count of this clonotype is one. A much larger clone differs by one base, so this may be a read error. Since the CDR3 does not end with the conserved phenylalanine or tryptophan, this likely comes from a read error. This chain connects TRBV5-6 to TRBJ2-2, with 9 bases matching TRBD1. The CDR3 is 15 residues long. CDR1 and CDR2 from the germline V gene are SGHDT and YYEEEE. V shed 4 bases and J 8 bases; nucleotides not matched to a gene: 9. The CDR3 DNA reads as TGTGCCAGCAGCCCGGACGGGACAGGGCTGGGGGAGCTGTTTTAT. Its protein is CASSPDGTGLGELFY.

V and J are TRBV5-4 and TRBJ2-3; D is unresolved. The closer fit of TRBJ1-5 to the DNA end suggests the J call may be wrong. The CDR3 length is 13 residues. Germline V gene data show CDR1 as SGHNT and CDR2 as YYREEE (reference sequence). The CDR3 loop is CASSIEPTDTQHF. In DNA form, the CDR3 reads TGTGCCAGCAGTATCGAGCCCACAGATACGCAGCATTTT.

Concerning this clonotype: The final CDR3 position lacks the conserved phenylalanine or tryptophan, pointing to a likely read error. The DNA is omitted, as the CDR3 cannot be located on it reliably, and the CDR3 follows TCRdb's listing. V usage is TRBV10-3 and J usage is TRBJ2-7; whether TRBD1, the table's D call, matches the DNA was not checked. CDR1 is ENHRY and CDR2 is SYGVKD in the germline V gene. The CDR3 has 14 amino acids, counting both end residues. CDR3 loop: CASEAGQGFYEEYL.

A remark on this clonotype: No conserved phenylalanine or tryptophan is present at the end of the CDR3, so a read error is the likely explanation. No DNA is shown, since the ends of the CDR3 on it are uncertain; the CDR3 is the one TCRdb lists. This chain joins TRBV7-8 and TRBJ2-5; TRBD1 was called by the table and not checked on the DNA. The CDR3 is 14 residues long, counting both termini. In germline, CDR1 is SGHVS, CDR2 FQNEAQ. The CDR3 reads CASSHRDRVKTRYS.

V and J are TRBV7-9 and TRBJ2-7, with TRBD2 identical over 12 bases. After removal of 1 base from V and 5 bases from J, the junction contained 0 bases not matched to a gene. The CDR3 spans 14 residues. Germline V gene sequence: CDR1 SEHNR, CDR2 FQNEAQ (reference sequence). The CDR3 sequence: CASSLGLAGDEQYF. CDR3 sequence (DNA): TGTGCCAGCAGCTTAGGACTAGCGGGAGACGAGCAGTACTTC. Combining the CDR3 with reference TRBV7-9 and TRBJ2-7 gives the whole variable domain DTGVSQNPRHKITKRGQNVTFRCDPISEHNRLYWYRQTLGQGPEFLTYFQNEAQLEKSRLLSDRFSAERPKGSFSTLEIQRTEQGDSAMYLCASSLGLAGDEQYFGPGTRLTVT.